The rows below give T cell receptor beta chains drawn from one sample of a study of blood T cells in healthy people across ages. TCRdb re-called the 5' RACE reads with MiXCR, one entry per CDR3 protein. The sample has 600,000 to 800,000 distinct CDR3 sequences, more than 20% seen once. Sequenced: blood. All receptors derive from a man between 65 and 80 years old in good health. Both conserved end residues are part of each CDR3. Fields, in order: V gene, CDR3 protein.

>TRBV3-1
CASSQSTSGKQTQYF
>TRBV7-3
CASSPRIPGELFF
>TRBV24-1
CATSDPSGNTGELFF
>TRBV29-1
CSVVLGATNYGYTF
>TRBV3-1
CASSQEGAPPAEQYF
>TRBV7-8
CASSLDLPSGANVLTF
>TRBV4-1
CASSQALLAGETQYF
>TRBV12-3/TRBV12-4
CASSSKGARYGYTF
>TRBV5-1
CASSRVLRGQGGELFF
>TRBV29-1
CSVEEPRDRGRREQYF
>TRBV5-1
CASSLGQTTNEKLFF
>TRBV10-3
CAISESKGGQLTEQFF
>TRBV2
CASSELPSPNSPLHF
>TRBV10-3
CATREGHEQYF
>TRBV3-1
CASSQDLHNEQFF
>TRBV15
CATSRDGTSGNEQFF
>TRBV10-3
CAISESSPGGRTEAFF
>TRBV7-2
CASSLVVLGGLGHTF
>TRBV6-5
CASSYMTENNSPLHF
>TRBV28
CASSLGQGSYNYGYTF
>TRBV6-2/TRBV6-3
CASSYLRTGGRGETQYF
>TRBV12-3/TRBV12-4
CASSDTPHEQFF
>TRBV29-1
CSVQEQLNEKLFF
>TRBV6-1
CASSEVSGQETQYF
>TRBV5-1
CASSLAGTSPYEQYF
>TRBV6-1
CASLGTSGRFEQLF
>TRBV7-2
CASSPRWDTQYF
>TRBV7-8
CASSFRGGTYGYTF
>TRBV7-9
CASSSGLAGPSYEQYF
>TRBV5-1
CASSLIPTDRNTGELFF
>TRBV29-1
CSVTTQGPQVETQYF
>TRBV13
CASSPLTENNEQFF
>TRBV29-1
CSVARGDETQYF
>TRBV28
CASSFPWDRGPYNEQFF
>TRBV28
CASSLTGSRSGNTIYF
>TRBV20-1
CSAPRAQEETQYF
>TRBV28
CASSFDRVDTEAFF
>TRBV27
CASSLIAGGIEQYF